The clone carrying this TCR beta chain has just one count. Its cognate antigen is unknown. The data were taken from a study of cytomegalovirus exposure and HLA in healthy donors. The wider study: HLA-typed donors were the source of about 85 million unique TCRs, which an early data release held. Whole-study findings and limits: A highly shared variant cluster was judged a likely technical artifact.

Germline V gene lookup returns CDR1 DFQATT and CDR2 SNEGSKA (reference sequence). Trimming cost V 6 bases and J 3 bases, with 9 bases left between them. The CDR3 length is 11 residues. Vbeta (60) and Jbeta (13) primers were used in the PCR. The method was immunoSEQ multiplex PCR; TCRdb's version includes in-frame clones alone and lacks a portion of them. Among 150,000 to 200,000 clones listed, around 81% were seen once. Sequenced sample: PBMCs. The TCR was taken from a woman in her forties or fifties in good health and CMV-seronegative. The chain uses TRBV20-1 and TRBJ2-7, with D perhaps TRBD2 (5 bases). CDR3 in DNA: TGCAGTGCCAGGAGGCTCTACGAGCAGTACTTC. As protein: CSARRLYEQYF.